This T cell receptor (beta chain) was recovered during a study of blood T cell repertoires in COVID-19. Study at large: Material from acute and convalescent COVID-19 was sourced from the United States, Italy and Spain. T cells, B-cell-depleted T cells, or PBMCs provided the cDNA or gDNA that served as material.

Method: immunoSEQ multiplex PCR; TCRdb's copy keeps in-frame clones and lacks some. The table records fewer than 50,000 clones, 80% to 90% of them present only once. This clone showed up just a few times. The CDR3 totals 11 residues. The germline V gene has CDR1 SGHNT and CDR2 YENEEA. Between the trimmed V and J ends, which lost 1 base and 7 bases, there was a span of 2 bases. This TCR was sampled from a human donor in a cohort sampled during active COVID-19. The V and J genes are TRBV11-3 and TRBJ2-1; the D is unclear. The sample consisted of peripheral blood. The CDR3 protein is CASSLVNEQFF. The DNA of the CDR3 is TGTGCCAGCAGCTTAGTAAATGAGCAGTTCTTC.